These T cell receptor beta chains were read from a single sample in a study of cytomegalovirus exposure and HLA in healthy donors. Profiling relied on immunoSEQ multiplex PCR, and the TCRdb table lists in-frame clones only, not all of them. The table lists 100,000 or so clones, 80% to 90% of them singletons. The sample taken for sequencing was PBMCs. Receptors were obtained from a man aged 40-55 years in good health and CMV-seronegative. CDR3s include the opening cysteine and the closing phenylalanine or tryptophan. D genes are given only for firm matches. Size values are once, few and many counts, or a class for expanded clones, and some rows have none.

17,TRBJ2-3,TRBD2,-,TRBV4-3,CASSQDPSGGAADTQYF,TGCGCCAGCAGCCAAGATCCTAGCGGGGGGGCGGCAGATACGCAGTATTTT
14,TRBJ2-7,TRBD2,-,TRBV6-5,CASSRLAGPYEQYF,TGTGCCAGCAGTCGGCTAGCGGGGCCGTACGAGCAGTACTTC
13,TRBJ2-7,-,-,TRBV7-7,CASSFGRTYEQYF,TGTGCCAGCAGCTTTGGCCGAACCTACGAGCAGTACTTC
15,TRBJ2-5,-,-,TRBV27,CASSLSIWGAETQYF,TGTGCCAGCAGTTTATCTATATGGGGCGCCGAGACCCAGTACTTC
18,TRBJ1-6,-,-,TRBV5-4,CASSSPPYPGSYNSPLHF,TGTGCCAGCAGCTCCCCACCCTACCCGGGCTCCTATAATTCACCCCTCCACTTT
17,TRBJ2-1,-,few,TRBV12-2,CASRLPNSGGVFNEQFF,TGTGCAAGTCGCTTACCTAATAGCGGGGGGGTTTTCAATGAGCAGTTCTTC
16,TRBJ2-2,-,-,TRBV9,CASSVDGGDNTGELFF,TGTGCCAGCAGCGTAGACGGCGGGGACAACACCGGGGAGCTGTTTTTT
14,TRBJ1-5,-,-,TRBV27,CASSPGQIRQPQHF,TGTGCCAGCAGCCCGGGACAAATTAGGCAGCCCCAGCATTTT
15,TRBJ1-5,-,few,TRBV14,CASSLAGGGNQPQHF,TGTGCCAGCAGCCTAGCGGGGGGCGGCAATCAGCCCCAGCATTTT
16,TRBJ2-2,-,once,TRBV19,CASTKSDKMNTGELFF,TGTGCCAGTACCAAATCAGACAAAATGAACACCGGGGAGCTGTTTTTT
14,TRBJ2-5,TRBD1,once,TRBV7-9,CSSSLGQGQETQYF,TGTTCCAGCAGCTTAGGACAGGGACAAGAGACCCAGTACTTC
14,TRBJ2-1,-,-,TRBV7-9,CASSLEGLAGEQFF,TGTGCCAGCAGCTTAGAGGGCCTAGCAGGTGAGCAGTTCTTC
15,TRBJ2-7,TRBD1,-,TRBV5-8,CASSLGQGLTYEQYF,TGTGCCAGCAGCCTGGGACAGGGCCTTACCTACGAGCAGTACTTC
13,TRBJ2-3,-,-,TRBV27,CASSLVATDTQYF,TGTGCCAGCAGTTTGGTAGCCACAGATACGCAGTATTTT
13,TRBJ2-7,TRBD1,-,TRBV5-1,CASSAQGAYEQYF,TGCGCCAGCAGCGCGCAGGGGGCCTACGAGCAGTACTTC
15,TRBJ2-1,-,-,TRBV19,CASSADRSSYNEQFF,TGTGCCAGTAGTGCCGACCGGAGCTCCTACAATGAGCAGTTCTTC
16,TRBJ2-5,TRBD2,-,TRBV7-8,CASSLDSGVIQETQYF,TGTGCCAGCAGCTTAGACAGCGGGGTGATCCAAGAGACCCAGTACTTC
13,TRBJ2-1,-,-,TRBV6-4,CASSLTAYNEQFF,TGTGCCAGCAGCCTCACAGCCTACAATGAGCAGTTCTTC
12,TRBJ2-5,-,-,TRBV5-6,CASGHSGETQYF,TGTGCCAGCGGCCACAGCGGGGAGACCCAGTACTTC
13,TRBJ1-6,-,-,TRBV18,CASSPADNSPLHF,TGTGCCAGCTCACCTGCAGATAATTCACCCCTCCACTTT
14,TRBJ2-7,TRBD2,-,TRBV2,CATRRTSGGNEQYF,TGTGCCACCCGACGAACTAGCGGGGGAAACGAGCAGTACTTC
16,TRBJ1-4,TRBD1,-,TRBV2,CASSEAGAGGTKKLFF,TGTGCCAGCAGTGAAGCGGGGGCAGGGGGCACAAAAAAACTGTTTTTT
14,TRBJ1-1,-,-,TRBV18,CASSPPVGQGQAFF,TGTGCCAGCTCACCTCCCGTGGGGCAGGGCCAAGCTTTCTTT
16,TRBJ1-5,TRBD1,-,TRBV7-9,CASSPGTDLSNQPQHF,TGTGCCAGCAGCCCTGGGACAGACCTTAGCAATCAGCCCCAGCATTTT
13,TRBJ2-5,-,-,TRBV7-7,CASSSVSRGTQYF,TGTGCCAGCAGCTCAGTATCGCGGGGGACCCAGTACTTC
17,TRBJ1-5,-,few,TRBV18,CASSKTTGGGSTQPQHF,TGTGCCAGCTCAAAAACGACAGGCGGGGGGTCGACTCAGCCCCAGCATTTT
15,TRBJ1-1,-,-,TRBV6-1,CASRVGQSKNTEAFF,TGTGCCAGCAGAGTTGGACAGTCCAAGAACACTGAAGCTTTCTTT
13,TRBJ2-7,-,-,TRBV7-2,CASSARRSYEQYF,TGTGCCAGCAGCGCCCGCCGGTCCTACGAGCAGTACTTC
13,TRBJ2-5,-,-,TRBV21-1,CASSVCYQETQYF,TGTGCCAGCAGTGTCTGTTACCAAGAGACCCAGTACTTC
11,TRBJ1-1,-,once,TRBV20-1,CSASQRSEAFF,TGCAGTGCTAGCCAACGGAGTGAAGCTTTCTTT
14,TRBJ2-5,-,few,TRBV9,CASSVGRSKETQYF,TGTGCCAGCAGCGTAGGTAGGAGTAAGGAGACCCAGTACTTC
13,TRBJ1-1,-,few,TRBV2,CASRQIMNTEAFF,TGTGCCAGCAGACAAATCATGAACACTGAAGCTTTCTTT
16,TRBJ2-5,-,-,TRBV11-2,CASSLNRRREEETQYF,TGTGCCAGCAGCTTAAACCGGCGGAGAGAGGAAGAGACCCAGTACTTC
12,TRBJ2-4,TRBD1,-,TRBV10-3,CATTGTENIQYF,TGTGCCACGACCGGGACAGAAAACATTCAGTACTTC
12,TRBJ1-6,-,-,TRBV11-2,CASSPRQPRLHF,TGTGCCAGCAGCCCGCGACAGCCCCGTCTCCACTTT
14,TRBJ2-1,TRBD2,-,TRBV19,CASSPGGSYNEQFF,TGTGCCAGTAGTCCGGGGGGCTCCTACAATGAGCAGTTCTTC
11,TRBJ1-2,TRBD1,-,TRBV19,CASGTDYGYTF,TGTGCCAGCGGGACAGATTATGGCTACACCTTC
15,TRBJ1-1,-,-,TRBV18,CASSPRGLENHEAFF,TGTGCCAGCTCACCACGCGGGTTGGAGAATCATGAAGCTTTCTTT
15,TRBJ1-5,-,-,TRBV12-5,CASSRGDFGNQPQHF,TGTGCTAGTAGCCGCGGGGATTTTGGCAATCAGCCCCAGCATTTT
14,TRBJ2-7,-,-,TRBV30,CAWSTARRSREQYF,TGTGCCTGGAGTACGGCTAGAAGATCCCGGGAGCAGTACTTC
15,TRBJ1-6,TRBD1,once,TRBV6-1,CASSVQGAYNSPLHF,TGTGCCAGCAGCGTACAGGGGGCGTATAATTCACCCCTCCACTTT
16,TRBJ2-4,-,-,TRBV13,CASSLVGGSAKNIQYF,TGTGCCAGCAGCTTAGTCGGGGGATCGGCCAAAAACATTCAGTACTTC
15,TRBJ2-5,TRBD1,few,TRBV9,CASSVGTGGQETQYF,TGTGCCAGCAGCGTCGGGACAGGGGGCCAAGAGACCCAGTACTTC
13,TRBJ1-5,-,-,TRBV6-5,CASRRGRNQPQHF,TGTGCCAGCAGAAGGGGCCGTAATCAGCCCCAGCATTTT
15,TRBJ1-4,-,few,TRBV11-2,CASSFQGRISEKLFF,TGTGCCAGCAGCTTCCAAGGGAGGATAAGTGAAAAACTGTTTTTT
15,TRBJ2-2,-,-,TRBV11-2,CASSLGRANTGELFF,TGTGCCAGCAGCTTAGGCAGGGCGAACACCGGGGAGCTGTTTTTT
14,TRBJ2-3,-,-,TRBV5-6,CASSQTRDSDTQYF,TGTGCCAGCAGCCAGACTAGGGACTCAGATACGCAGTATTTT
14,TRBJ1-5,TRBD1,once,TRBV10-3,CAISGQGGTEPQHF,TGTGCCATCAGCGGACAGGGTGGGACTGAGCCCCAGCATTTT
15,TRBJ2-2,TRBD2,-,TRBV27,CASRRSGTNTGELFF,TGTGCCAGCAGGAGGAGCGGGACGAACACCGGGGAGCTGTTTTTT
17,TRBJ1-3,-,few,TRBV7-9,CSSSLLVSTHSGNTIYF,TGTTCCAGCAGCTTACTCGTATCTACCCACTCTGGAAACACCATATATTTT
14,TRBJ1-5,-,-,TRBV19,CASAVGQPNQPQHF,TGTGCCAGTGCAGTTGGGCAGCCAAATCAGCCCCAGCATTTT
16,TRBJ2-1,-,once,TRBV6-4,CASSDELGSSYNEQFF,TGTGCCAGCAGTGACGAACTGGGGAGCTCCTACAATGAGCAGTTCTTC